This T cell receptor beta chain was found in a study of cytomegalovirus exposure and HLA in healthy donors. Looked up from germline, CDR1 is LGHNA and CDR2 is YSLEER. The CDR3 is made up of 17 amino acids. V shed 1 base, J shed 5 bases, and the junction held 6 bases outside the gene matches. It was with 60 Vbeta and 13 Jbeta primers that the PCR ran. TCRdb's table, derived via immunoSEQ multiplex PCR, lists solely in-frame clones and lacks some. The sample includes 150,000 to 200,000 clones, 65% to 85% seen only once; the top ten take under 6%. The chain uses TRBV4-3 and TRBJ2-2; 11 positions match TRBD2. This sequence was found in a woman aged 45-65 years in good health and CMV-seropositive. The sequenced sample consisted of PBMCs. CDR3 nucleotide sequence: TGCGCCAGCAGCCAAGTTGGGCTAGCGGGGGGTACCGGGGAGCTGTTTTTT. This codes for CASSQVGLAGGTGELFF.